Presented here are 25 T cell receptor beta chains from one specimen sequenced in a study of OX40 agonist ivuxolimab in advanced cancers. Only in-frame clones appear in the TCRdb table, and some are missing; sequencing was by immunoSEQ multiplex PCR. The sample lists just under 75,000 clones, around 90% occurring once. This sample comprised CD4+ or CD8+ T cells sorted from blood, obtained in a trial of the OX40 agonist ivuxolimab. These receptors all stem from an adult with an advanced solid tumor such as melanoma, head and neck, liver or kidney cancer.

The rearrangement links TRBV19 to TRBJ1-5; D unclear. CDR3 length equals 14 residues. Germline values: CDR1 LNHDA, CDR2 SQIVND (reference sequence). Between the trimmed V and J ends, which lost 1 base and 5 bases, there was a span of 9 bases. The CDR3, as DNA: TGTGCCAGTAGTATAGGCAGAACTTATCAGCCCCAGCATTTT. Encoded protein: CASSIGRTYQPQHF.

V and J are TRBV2 and TRBJ1-5; unclear D gene. The V gene's germline CDR1 is SNHLY and CDR2 FYNNEI. Trimming removed 6 bases from V and 1 base from J, with 13 bases in between. The CDR3 totals 15 residues. CDR3 in DNA: TGTGCCAGCAGCACGGGGTTAGGGAGCAATCAGCCCCAGCATTTT. This encodes CASSTGLGSNQPQHF. Based on the CDR3 plus reference TRBV2 and TRBJ1-5, the full variable domain is EPEVTQTPSHQVTQMGQEVILRCVPISNHLYFYWYRQILGQKVEFLVSFYNNEISEKSEIFDDQFSVERPDGSNFTLKIRSTKLEDSAMYFCASSTGLGSNQPQHFGDGTRLSIL.

In this sample, this clone turned up once. The chain uses TRBV14 and TRBJ2-3; D is unresolved. Germline loops: CDR1 SGHDN, CDR2 FVKESK. Trimming stripped 1 base from V and 2 bases from J, with 10 bases between. The CDR3 consists of 15 residues. The CDR3 sequence: CASSQGGFPTDTQYF. Here the CDR3 DNA reads TGTGCCAGCAGCCAAGGCGGCTTCCCCACAGATACGCAGTATTTT.

This clone was counted a single time. The chain uses TRBV28 and TRBJ2-5, with 8 bases fitting TRBD1. The assigned J gene may be wrong: the sequence end matches TRBJ2-7 better. This CDR3 is 12 amino acids long. Germline CDR1 and CDR2: MDHEN and SYDVKM. The CDR3 region has the DNA TGTGCCAGCCAGGGGGCTATCTACGAGCAGTACTTC. This translates into CASQGAIYEQYF.

The rearrangement joins TRBV4-3 to TRBJ2-1; 15 bases map to TRBD2. CDR3 length: 19 amino acids. In germline, CDR1 is LGHNA, CDR2 YSLEER. V lost 3 bases to trimming and J lost 5 bases; unmatched junction nucleotides: 11. The CDR3 here is CASSQGLAGGRARDNEQFF. The CDR3 DNA reads as TGCGCCAGCAGCCAGGGACTAGCGGGAGGACGGGCACGGGACAATGAGCAGTTCTTC.

This chain joins TRBV5-8 and TRBJ1-1; D unresolved. Germline V gene lookup returns CDR1 SGHTS and CDR2 YDEGEE. The CDR3 totals 11 residues. V lost 2 bases and J 7 bases, leaving 6 bases between the germline ends. In DNA form, the CDR3 reads TGTGCCAGCAGCTTAAGAAGTGAAGCTTTCTTT. It specifies CASSLRSEAFF.

The V gene is TRBV7-9, the J gene TRBJ1-6; D call uncertain. There are 13 residues in the CDR3. Looked up from germline, CDR1 is SEHNR and CDR2 is FQNEAQ (reference sequence). The V gene lost 5 bases and the J gene lost 7 bases, with 9 bases spanning the gap. CDR3 protein: CASSPEMNSPLHF. CDR3 in DNA: TGTGCCAGCAGCCCAGAGATGAATTCACCCCTCCACTTT.

The chain employs TRBV18 and TRBJ2-4; 8 nucleotides align to TRBD1. The CDR3 extends over 15 amino acids. Germline assignment: CDR1 KGHSH and CDR2 LQKENI. With V trimmed by 2 bases and J by 5 bases, 5 bases remained unmatched. This CDR3 is CASSPEQGAQNIQYF. The CDR3 bases are TGTGCCAGCTCACCAGAGCAGGGGGCCCAAAACATTCAGTACTTC.

The chain is built from TRBV2 and TRBJ2-7, with 12 nucleotides matching TRBD2. This CDR3 has 14 amino acids. The germline V gene encodes CDR1 SNHLY and CDR2 FYNNEI. V dropped 7 bases and J dropped 6; count of bases not matched to a gene: 7. CDR3 in DNA: TGTGCCAGCACCCTAGCGGGAGGGCGAAGCGAGCAGTACTTC. Its protein product is CASTLAGGRSEQYF.

The genes are TRBV6-5 and TRBJ2-7, with TRBD2 matching over 11 bases. The CDR3 loop spans 14 amino acids. Germline CDR1 is MNHEY and CDR2 is SVGAGI. With V trimmed by 5 bases and J by 6 bases, 6 bases remained unmatched. The CDR3 spells CASSAGLAGGEQYF. The CDR3 DNA reads TGTGCCAGCAGTGCGGGGCTAGCGGGAGGCGAGCAGTACTTC.

The V gene is TRBV30, the J gene TRBJ2-6; D perhaps matches TRBD2 (6 bases). Per the germline V gene, CDR1 is GTSNPN and CDR2 is SVGIG (reference sequence). There are 15 residues in the CDR3. V was clipped by 4 bases and J by 4 bases, with 14 bases between them. The CDR3 DNA reads as TGTGCCTGGATCTCAGGGACTTTAGGGGCCAACGTCCTGACTTTC. The encoded protein is CAWISGTLGANVLTF.

The V gene is TRBV27, the J gene TRBJ2-2, with D unresolved. V lost 5 bases, J lost 5 bases, and 15 bases lay in between. Germline CDR1 reads MNHEY; CDR2 reads SMNVEV (reference sequence). This CDR3 has 15 amino acids. CDR3 in DNA: TGTGCCAGCAGTCCCACTTTGACGGAAACCGGGGAGCTGTTTTTT. Its protein is CASSPTLTETGELFF.

The chain combines TRBV28 with TRBJ2-1, with TRBD2 matching 14 bases. The germline V gene has CDR1 MDHEN and CDR2 SYDVKM. V was clipped by 8 bases and J by 7 bases; unmatched bases: 4. This CDR3 comprises 14 residues. The CDR3 loop is CASRGTSGSNEQFF. The CDR3 DNA is TGTGCCAGCCGCGGGACTAGCGGGAGTAATGAGCAGTTCTTC. The full variable domain, its missing parts supplied by reference TRBV28 and TRBJ2-1, is DVKVTQSSRYLVKRTGEKVFLECVQDMDHENMFWYRQDPGLGLRLIYFSYDVKMKEKGDIPEGYSVSREKKERFSLILESASTNQTSMYLCASRGTSGSNEQFFGPGTRLTVL.

J is TRBJ1-2 and V is TRBV2; the D is unclear. The CDR3 has 12 residues. Trimming pared 2 bases from V and 8 bases from J, leaving 9 bases between. Germline V CDR1 and CDR2: SNHLY, FYNNEI. CDR3 residues: CASSESGSGYTF. DNA of the CDR3: TGTGCCAGCAGTGAATCTGGCTCGGGCTACACCTTC.

The rearrangement links TRBV6-5 to TRBJ1-3, with D unresolved. V dropped 5 bases and J dropped 7 bases, with 9 bases sitting between them. This CDR3 has 12 residues. Per germline, CDR1 MNHEY and CDR2 SVGAGI. In nucleotides, the CDR3 is TGTGCCAGCAGTGGAACGGGTAACACCATATATTTT. It yields the protein CASSGTGNTIYF.

The gene calls are TRBV15 and TRBJ1-1; D is unresolved. This CDR3 region has 12 residues. CDR1 and CDR2 from the germline V gene are LNHNV and YYDKDF (reference sequence). Trimming left V 3 bases short and J 5 bases short, with 7 bases between. CDR3 nucleotide sequence: TGTGCCACCAGCAGCGCCCTTACTGAAGCTTTCTTT. This sequence encodes CATSSALTEAFF.

The rearrangement uses TRBV7-3 and TRBJ2-5, with D perhaps assigned TRBD1 or TRBD2 (5 bases each). The ends were cut back, 1 base at V and 4 bases at J, with 16 bases in the middle. CDR1 SGHTA and CDR2 FQGTGA come from the germline V gene. This CDR3 is 16 amino acids long. CDR3 coding DNA: TGTGCCAGCAGCTTAAAGGGGACGGACCCGCCAGAGACCCAGTACTTC. Protein sequence: CASSLKGTDPPETQYF.

The chain joins TRBV4-1 to TRBJ2-7, with 9 nucleotides matching TRBD2. The CDR3 totals 16 residues. The V segment lost 1 base and the J segment 5 bases; nucleotides outside the gene matches: 9. Germline V gene lookup returns CDR1 MGHRA and CDR2 YSYEKL. This chain's CDR3 is CASSQGSPSGRHEQYF. CDR3 coding DNA: TGCGCCAGCAGCCAAGGCTCCCCCAGCGGGAGGCACGAGCAGTACTTC.

The V gene is TRBV28, the J gene TRBJ1-4; D remains ambiguous. This CDR3 is 12 amino acids long. Germline loops: CDR1 MDHEN, CDR2 SYDVKM. V lost 8 bases and J 3 bases, leaving 7 bases between the germline ends. The CDR3, as DNA: TGTGCCAGCCATACCCCTAATGAAAAACTGTTTTTT. Protein sequence: CASHTPNEKLFF.

The rearrangement uses TRBV9 and TRBJ2-2; tentatively, D is TRBD1 (5 bases). The CDR3 is 15 residues long. Germline lookup yields CDR1 SGDLS and CDR2 YYNGEE. V lost 0 bases, J lost 6 bases, and 12 bases lay in between. CDR3 protein: CASSVGTPLSGELFF. The CDR3 bases are TGTGCCAGCAGCGTAGGGACACCCCTTTCCGGGGAGCTGTTTTTT.

This clone was seen once. This chain joins TRBV5-1 and TRBJ1-2; the match to TRBD1 covers 9 bases. V lost 6 bases and J lost 4; bases outside the gene matches: 10. The CDR3 contains 15 residues. CDR1 SGHRS and CDR2 YFSETQ come from the germline V gene. CDR3 coding DNA: TGCGCCAGCACCGATTGGACAGGGGCCTCCTATGGCTACACCTTC. This gives the protein CASTDWTGASYGYTF.

The rearrangement links TRBV6-5 to TRBJ2-1; TRBD1 matches 9 bases. Trimming removed 6 bases from V and 6 bases from J; junction bases left unmatched: 3. The CDR3 has 13 amino acids. Germline loops: CDR1 MNHEY, CDR2 SVGAGI. In nucleotides, the CDR3 is TGTGCCAGCAGGCCGGGACAGGGCAATGAGCAGTTCTTC. Encoded protein: CASRPGQGNEQFF.

This CDR3 reads CASSQGQANTGELFF. In DNA form, the CDR3 reads TGTGCCAGCAGCCAAGGTCAGGCGAACACCGGGGAGCTGTTTTTT. The chain has TRBV7-2 and TRBJ2-2, with no clear D. CDR3 size: 15 residues. Trimming shortened V by 5 bases and J by 0 bases, and 10 bases separated the two germline ends. Germline CDR1 reads SGHTA; CDR2 reads FQGNSA.

This clone is a singleton in its sample. The chain uses TRBV7-3 and TRBJ2-1; D is possibly TRBD1 (7 bases). The germline gives CDR1 SGHTA, CDR2 FQGTGA. Trimming removed 8 bases from V and 0 bases from J, with 14 bases in between. This CDR3 contains 15 residues. CDR3 in amino acids: CASGRQGGSYNEQFF. CDR3 coding DNA: TGTGCCAGCGGGCGGCAGGGGGGCTCCTACAATGAGCAGTTCTTC.

This chain links TRBV28 with TRBJ1-2; weak D call: TRBD1 (5 bases). The germline CDR1 and CDR2 sequences are MDHEN and SYDVKM. The V end lost 7 bases, the J end lost 0 bases, and 15 bases lay between the germline ends. The CDR3 covers 15 residues. The CDR3 region has the DNA TGTGCCAGCATCACGGGGGGGAGTACTAACTATGGCTACACCTTC. It yields the protein CASITGGSTNYGYTF.